The rows below give T cell receptor beta chains drawn from one sample of a study of T cells in Graves' hyperthyroidism and ophthalmopathy. TCRdb reanalysed the multiplex PCR reads using MiXCR and keeps one entry per CDR3 protein. The sample shows 550,000 to 650,000 distinct CDR3 sequences, about 15% of them seen only once. The sample was blood. Every receptor here comes from a woman aged 40 to 50 with Graves' hyperthyroidism. The CDR3 runs from the conserved cysteine through the conserved F or W. D genes are given only for firm matches. For some rows the clone size is stated as once, few or many, or as a class when expanded; others skip it.

clone_size	v_call	j_call	d_call	cdr3_nt	cdr3_aa
many	TRBV6-1	TRBJ2-3	NA	TGTGCCAGCAGTGAATCGGTCGATACGCAGTATTTT	CASSESVDTQYF
many	TRBV28	TRBJ2-7	NA	TGTGCCAGCAGTTTCACGTTCCCTAGGGAGCAGTACTTC	CASSFTFPREQYF
few	TRBV12-3/TRBV12-4	TRBJ1-2	NA	TGTGCCAGCAGTTTTGTGGCCCGTCCATCCGGGGCGAGTGGCTACACCTTC	CASSFVARPSGASGYTF
few	TRBV4-1	TRBJ2-2	NA	TGCGCCAGCAGCCAATCCTCATCTTTAACCGGGGAGCTGTTTTTT	CASSQSSSLTGELFF
few	TRBV7-9	TRBJ2-1	TRBD2	TGTGCCAGCAGCTTAGGGGCTGGTGGGGGACTAGCCTCCTACGATGAGCAGTTCTTC	CASSLGAGGGLASYDEQFF
few	TRBV6-2/TRBV6-3	TRBJ1-1	TRBD1	TGTGCCAGCAGCCCAGGGGGCTCCATCACTGAAGCTTTCTTT	CASSPGGSITEAFF
many	TRBV5-1	TRBJ1-2	NA	TGCGCCAGCAGCTTGGAGGGCAGGGCCGCTAACTATGGCTACACCTTC	CASSLEGRAANYGYTF
many	TRBV28	TRBJ1-2	NA	TGTGCCAGCAGTTTAAAGGGGTACTATGGCTACACCTTC	CASSLKGYYGYTF
many	TRBV18	TRBJ2-3	TRBD1	TGTGCCAGCTCACCCCAGGGGGCGAGCACAGATACGCAGTATTTT	CASSPQGASTDTQYF
many	TRBV12-3/TRBV12-4	TRBJ2-7	TRBD2	TGTGCCAGCAGTTTAGCGCTAAGAGGACTAGCGGGAGGGGCCTACGAGCAGTACTTC	CASSLALRGLAGGAYEQYF
many	TRBV3-1	TRBJ1-3	TRBD1	TGTGCCAGCAGCCAGGGACAGAATACTGGAAACACCATATATTTT	CASSQGQNTGNTIYF
NA	TRBV18	TRBJ2-7	TRBD1	TGTGCCAGCTCACTGAACCGGGACAGCCCATACGAGCAGTACTTC	CASSLNRDSPYEQYF
few	TRBV20-1	TRBJ2-7	NA	TGCAGTGCTAGAGATAACGGTCCCGAGCAGTACTTC	CSARDNGPEQYF
many	TRBV3-1	TRBJ1-1	NA	TGTGCCAGCAGCCGAGCCGGGATAGGGCCTAACACTGAAGCTTTCTTT	CASSRAGIGPNTEAFF
few	TRBV29-1	TRBJ1-2	TRBD1	TGCAGCGTTTCCCAGGGACAGAACTATGGCTACACCTTC	CSVSQGQNYGYTF
NA	TRBV5-1	TRBJ1-5	NA	TGCGCCAGCAGCTTAGGGGGGGACGCAGGCAATCAGCCCCAGCATTTT	CASSLGGDAGNQPQHF